Listed below are T cell receptor beta chains from one sample, sequenced in a study of blood T cells in healthy people across ages. TCRdb ran MiXCR on the 5' RACE reads and lists one entry per CDR3 protein. In the table there are roughly 680,000 distinct CDR3 sequences, roughly 21% of which are singletons. Sequenced input: blood. The receptors stem from a man between 65 and 85 years old in good health. Each CDR3 is given with its conserved first and last residue. A D gene is named only where the DNA matches it firmly. A clone size is listed for some rows: how often the clone was seen (once, few, many), or a class if it is expanded.

v_call: TRBV12-3/TRBV12-4
j_call: TRBJ2-7
d_call: .
clone_size: .
cdr3_aa: CASSFSKPYEQYF
cdr3_nt: TGTGCCAGCAGTTTCTCAAAACCGTACGAGCAGTACTTC

v_call: TRBV28
j_call: TRBJ2-6
d_call: .
clone_size: .
cdr3_aa: CASKYGDSSGANVLTF
cdr3_nt: TGTGCCAGCAAGTATGGGGATTCCTCTGGGGCCAACGTCCTGACTTTC

v_call: TRBV12-3/TRBV12-4
j_call: TRBJ2-7
d_call: TRBD1
clone_size: many
cdr3_aa: CASSLDRGLDEQYF
cdr3_nt: TGTGCCAGCAGTTTAGACAGGGGCCTGGACGAGCAGTACTTC

v_call: TRBV14
j_call: TRBJ1-2
d_call: .
clone_size: few
cdr3_aa: CASLLFLEPEDYGYTF
cdr3_nt: TGTGCCAGCTTACTGTTTTTGGAGCCCGAAGACTATGGCTACACCTTC

v_call: TRBV3-1
j_call: TRBJ2-1
d_call: .
clone_size: .
cdr3_aa: CASSLGGGGDEQFF
cdr3_nt: TGTGCCAGCAGCCTCGGCGGAGGCGGCGATGAGCAGTTCTTC

v_call: TRBV18
j_call: TRBJ1-6
d_call: TRBD1
clone_size: few
cdr3_aa: CASSPGTGGESSYNSPLHF
cdr3_nt: TGTGCCAGCTCACCAGGAACAGGGGGCGAGAGCTCCTATAATTCACCCCTCCACTTT

v_call: TRBV28
j_call: TRBJ2-2
d_call: TRBD1
clone_size: .
cdr3_aa: CASSQPGTGYTGELFF
cdr3_nt: TGTGCCAGCAGCCAACCCGGGACAGGGTACACCGGGGAGCTGTTTTTT

v_call: TRBV4-3
j_call: TRBJ2-5
d_call: TRBD1
clone_size: few
cdr3_aa: CASSQDWGQGETQYF
cdr3_nt: TGCGCCAGCAGCCAGGATTGGGGACAGGGGGAGACCCAGTACTTC

v_call: TRBV28
j_call: TRBJ1-1
d_call: .
clone_size: .
cdr3_aa: CASRPGHPEAFF
cdr3_nt: TGTGCCAGCAGGCCGGGGCACCCTGAAGCTTTCTTT

v_call: TRBV25-1
j_call: TRBJ2-7
d_call: .
clone_size: once
cdr3_aa: CASSDLTAYEQYF
cdr3_nt: TGTGCCAGCAGTGACCTGACCGCCTACGAGCAGTACTTC

v_call: TRBV5-1
j_call: TRBJ2-5
d_call: TRBD2
clone_size: .
cdr3_aa: CASSRSGRDGETQYF
cdr3_nt: TGCGCCAGCAGCAGGAGCGGGAGAGATGGGGAGACCCAGTACTTC

v_call: TRBV5-1
j_call: TRBJ1-4
d_call: .
clone_size: few
cdr3_aa: CASSRRADSSNEKLFF
cdr3_nt: TGCGCCAGCAGCAGACGAGCAGACAGTTCTAATGAAAAACTGTTTTTT

v_call: TRBV11-3
j_call: TRBJ1-1
d_call: TRBD1
clone_size: once
cdr3_aa: CASSPGTGGWNTEAFF
cdr3_nt: TGTGCCAGCAGCCCCGGGACAGGAGGGTGGAACACTGAAGCTTTCTTT

v_call: TRBV6-5
j_call: TRBJ2-7
d_call: .
clone_size: few
cdr3_aa: CASSYSLAVSSYEQYF
cdr3_nt: TGTGCCAGCAGTTACTCGTTAGCGGTCAGCTCCTACGAGCAGTACTTC

v_call: TRBV5-1
j_call: TRBJ2-1
d_call: .
clone_size: many
cdr3_aa: CASSLVPGKDEQFF
cdr3_nt: TGCGCCAGCAGCTTGGTACCAGGGAAGGATGAGCAGTTCTTC

v_call: TRBV5-1
j_call: TRBJ2-2
d_call: TRBD1
clone_size: few
cdr3_aa: CASSPDRESGELFF
cdr3_nt: TGCGCCAGCAGCCCGGACAGGGAGAGCGGGGAGCTGTTTTTT

v_call: TRBV11-1
j_call: TRBJ2-7
d_call: TRBD2
clone_size: many
cdr3_aa: CASSLEAGGTGAYEQYF
cdr3_nt: TGTGCCAGCAGCTTAGAGGCGGGGGGCACGGGAGCGTACGAGCAGTACTTC

v_call: TRBV12-3/TRBV12-4
j_call: TRBJ2-6
d_call: .
clone_size: .
cdr3_aa: CASSGLTHSGANVLTF
cdr3_nt: TGTGCCAGCAGCGGACTGACGCACTCTGGGGCCAACGTCCTGACTTTC

v_call: TRBV5-1
j_call: TRBJ1-3
d_call: .
clone_size: .
cdr3_aa: CASSLSQSPSGNTIYF
cdr3_nt: TGCGCCAGCAGCTTGTCCCAGAGTCCCTCTGGAAACACCATATATTTT

v_call: TRBV5-6
j_call: TRBJ2-7
d_call: .
clone_size: many
cdr3_aa: CASSFKSGVYEQYF
cdr3_nt: TGTGCCAGCAGCTTTAAAAGCGGAGTCTACGAGCAGTACTTC

v_call: TRBV12-3/TRBV12-4
j_call: TRBJ2-5
d_call: .
clone_size: .
cdr3_aa: CASSFSGVGSETQYF
cdr3_nt: TGTGCCAGCAGTTTTTCGGGAGTGGGATCAGAGACCCAGTACTTC

v_call: TRBV7-9
j_call: TRBJ2-1
d_call: .
clone_size: .
cdr3_aa: CASSHRTVNEQFF
cdr3_nt: TGTGCCAGCAGCCACCGGACAGTCAATGAGCAGTTCTTC

v_call: TRBV14
j_call: TRBJ2-5
d_call: TRBD2
clone_size: .
cdr3_aa: CASSQVFPSGQETQYF
cdr3_nt: TGTGCCAGCAGCCAAGTCTTTCCTAGCGGCCAAGAGACCCAGTACTTC

v_call: TRBV6-2/TRBV6-3
j_call: TRBJ2-1
d_call: TRBD2
clone_size: .
cdr3_aa: CASRSLAGGDNEQFF
cdr3_nt: TGTGCCAGCAGATCACTAGCGGGAGGGGACAATGAGCAGTTCTTC

v_call: TRBV12-3/TRBV12-4
j_call: TRBJ2-1
d_call: .
clone_size: few
cdr3_aa: CASSFDGGGTYNEQFF
cdr3_nt: TGTGCCAGCAGTTTCGATGGAGGTGGGACCTACAATGAGCAGTTCTTC

v_call: TRBV20-1
j_call: TRBJ2-7
d_call: .
clone_size: .
cdr3_aa: CSARTSRYEQYF
cdr3_nt: TGCAGTGCTAGGACTAGTCGGTACGAGCAGTACTTC

v_call: TRBV5-1
j_call: TRBJ1-5
d_call: .
clone_size: .
cdr3_aa: CASSLDSGPQHF
cdr3_nt: TGCGCCAGCAGCTTGGATAGTGGGCCCCAGCATTTT

v_call: TRBV11-2
j_call: TRBJ2-1
d_call: TRBD2
clone_size: .
cdr3_aa: CASSFGLGRTSGRSHNEQFF
cdr3_nt: TGTGCCAGCAGCTTTGGACTAGGGAGGACTAGCGGGAGATCCCACAATGAGCAGTTCTTC

v_call: TRBV29-1
j_call: TRBJ1-1
d_call: .
clone_size: .
cdr3_aa: CSGARMTEAFF
cdr3_nt: TGCAGCGGTGCGCGGATGACTGAAGCTTTCTTT

v_call: TRBV5-6
j_call: TRBJ2-1
d_call: .
clone_size: once
cdr3_aa: CASSFLGPRDSSYNEQFF
cdr3_nt: TGTGCCAGCAGCTTCCTAGGGCCCCGGGATAGCTCCTACAATGAGCAGTTCTTC

v_call: TRBV10-3
j_call: TRBJ2-3
d_call: .
clone_size: few
cdr3_aa: CAISESLEDTQYF
cdr3_nt: TGTGCCATCAGTGAGTCGTTGGAAGATACGCAGTATTTT

v_call: TRBV12-3/TRBV12-4
j_call: TRBJ1-2
d_call: TRBD1
clone_size: few
cdr3_aa: CASSFPGQGFEGYTF
cdr3_nt: TGTGCCAGCAGTTTCCCGGGACAGGGGTTTGAGGGCTACACCTTC

v_call: TRBV2
j_call: TRBJ2-7
d_call: .
clone_size: .
cdr3_aa: CASSDHKTYEQYF
cdr3_nt: TGTGCCAGCAGTGACCACAAGACCTACGAGCAGTACTTC

v_call: TRBV7-6
j_call: TRBJ1-2
d_call: .
clone_size: .
cdr3_aa: CASSLRAPGTLANYGYTF
cdr3_nt: TGTGCCAGCAGCTTAAGGGCCCCCGGGACACTCGCTAACTATGGCTACACCTTC